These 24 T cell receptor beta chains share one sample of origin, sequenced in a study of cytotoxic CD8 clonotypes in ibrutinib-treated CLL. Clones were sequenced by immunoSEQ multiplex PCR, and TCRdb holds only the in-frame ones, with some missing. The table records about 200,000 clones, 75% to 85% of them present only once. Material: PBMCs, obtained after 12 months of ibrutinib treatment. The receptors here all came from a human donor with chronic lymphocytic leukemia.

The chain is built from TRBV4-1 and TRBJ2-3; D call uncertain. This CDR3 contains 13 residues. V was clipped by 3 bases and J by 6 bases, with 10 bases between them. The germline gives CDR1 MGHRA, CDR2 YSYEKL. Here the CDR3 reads CASSHVSSDTQYF. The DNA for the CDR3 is TGCGCCAGCAGCCACGTTTCGTCCGATACGCAGTATTTT.

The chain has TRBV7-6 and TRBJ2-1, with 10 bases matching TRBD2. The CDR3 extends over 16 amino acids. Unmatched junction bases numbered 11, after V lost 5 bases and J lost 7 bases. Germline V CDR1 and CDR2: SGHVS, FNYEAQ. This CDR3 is CASSTLSGGAGNEQFF. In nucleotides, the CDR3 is TGTGCCAGCAGCACCCTCAGCGGGGGGGCCGGTAATGAGCAGTTCTTC.

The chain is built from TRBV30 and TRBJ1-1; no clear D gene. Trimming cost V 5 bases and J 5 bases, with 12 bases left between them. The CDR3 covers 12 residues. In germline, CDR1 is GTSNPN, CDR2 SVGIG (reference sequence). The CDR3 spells CAWGSGWTEAFF. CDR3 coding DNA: TGTGCCTGGGGTTCCGGATGGACTGAAGCTTTCTTT.

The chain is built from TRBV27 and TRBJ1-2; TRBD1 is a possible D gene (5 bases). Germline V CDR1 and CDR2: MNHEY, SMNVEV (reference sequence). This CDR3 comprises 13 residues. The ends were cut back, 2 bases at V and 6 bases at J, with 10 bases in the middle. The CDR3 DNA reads TGTGCCAGCAGTTTAACAGGAACCAATGGCTACACCTTC. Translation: CASSLTGTNGYTF.

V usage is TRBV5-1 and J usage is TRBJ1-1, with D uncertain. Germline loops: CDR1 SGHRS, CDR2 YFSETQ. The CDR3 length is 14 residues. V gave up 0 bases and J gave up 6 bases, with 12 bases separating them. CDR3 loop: CASSLAGSGAEAFF. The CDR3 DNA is TGCGCCAGCAGCTTGGCTGGGAGTGGGGCTGAAGCTTTCTTT.

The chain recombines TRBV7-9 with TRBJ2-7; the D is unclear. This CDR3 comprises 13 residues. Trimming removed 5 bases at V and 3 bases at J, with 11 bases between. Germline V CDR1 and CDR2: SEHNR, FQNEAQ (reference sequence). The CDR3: CASSAYPVYEQYF. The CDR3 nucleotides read TGTGCCAGCAGCGCGTACCCCGTCTACGAGCAGTACTTC. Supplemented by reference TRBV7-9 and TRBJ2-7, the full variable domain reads DTGVSQNPRHKITKRGQNVTFRCDPISEHNRLYWYRQTLGQGPEFLTYFQNEAQLEKSRLLSDRFSAERPKGSFSTLEIQRTEQGDSAMYLCASSAYPVYEQYFGPGTRLTVT.

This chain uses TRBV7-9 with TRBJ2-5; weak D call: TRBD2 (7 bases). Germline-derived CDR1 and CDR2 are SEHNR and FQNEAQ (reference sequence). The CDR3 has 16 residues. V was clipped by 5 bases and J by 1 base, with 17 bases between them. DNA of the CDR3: TGTGCCAGCAGCGTAACTCTAGGGGGGGGCCAAGAGACCCAGTACTTC. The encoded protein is CASSVTLGGGQETQYF.

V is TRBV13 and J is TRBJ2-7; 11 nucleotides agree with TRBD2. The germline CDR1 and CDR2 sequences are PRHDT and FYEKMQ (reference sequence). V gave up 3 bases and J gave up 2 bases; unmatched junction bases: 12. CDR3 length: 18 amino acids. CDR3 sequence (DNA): TGTGCCAGCAGCTTGTCCCCCGGGCTAGCGGGAGGCACCTACGAGCAGTACTTC. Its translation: CASSLSPGLAGGTYEQYF.

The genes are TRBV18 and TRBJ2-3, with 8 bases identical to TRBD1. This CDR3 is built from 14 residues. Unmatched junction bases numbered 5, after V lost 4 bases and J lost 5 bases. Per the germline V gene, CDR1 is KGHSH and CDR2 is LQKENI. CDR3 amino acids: CASSQTQGGDTQYF. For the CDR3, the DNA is TGTGCCAGCTCACAAACACAGGGGGGAGATACGCAGTATTTT.

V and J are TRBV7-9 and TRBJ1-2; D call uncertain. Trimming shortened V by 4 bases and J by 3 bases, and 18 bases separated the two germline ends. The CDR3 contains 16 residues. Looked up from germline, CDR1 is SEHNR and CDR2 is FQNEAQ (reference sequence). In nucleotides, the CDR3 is TGTGCCAGCAGCTCAACTTCCCTCCCGGAGTACTATGGCTACACCTTC. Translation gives CASSSTSLPEYYGYTF.

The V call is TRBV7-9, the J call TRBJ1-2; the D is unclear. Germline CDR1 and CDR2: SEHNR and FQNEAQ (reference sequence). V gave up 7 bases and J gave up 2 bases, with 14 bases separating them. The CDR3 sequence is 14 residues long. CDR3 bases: TGTGCCAGCACTGACCTAGTGGCGAACTATGGCTACACCTTC. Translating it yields CASTDLVANYGYTF.

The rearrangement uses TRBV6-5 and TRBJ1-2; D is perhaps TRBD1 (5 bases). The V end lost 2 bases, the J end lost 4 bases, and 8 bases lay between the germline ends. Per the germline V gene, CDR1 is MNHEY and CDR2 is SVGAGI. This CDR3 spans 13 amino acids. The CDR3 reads CASSYGTIYGYTF. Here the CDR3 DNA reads TGTGCCAGCAGTTACGGGACTATCTATGGCTACACCTTC.

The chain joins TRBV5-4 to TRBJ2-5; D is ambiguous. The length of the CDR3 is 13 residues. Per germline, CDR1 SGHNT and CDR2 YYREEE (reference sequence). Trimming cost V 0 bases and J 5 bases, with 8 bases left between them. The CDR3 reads CASSLVIGETQYF. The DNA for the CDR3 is TGTGCCAGCAGCTTGGTTATTGGGGAGACCCAGTACTTC.

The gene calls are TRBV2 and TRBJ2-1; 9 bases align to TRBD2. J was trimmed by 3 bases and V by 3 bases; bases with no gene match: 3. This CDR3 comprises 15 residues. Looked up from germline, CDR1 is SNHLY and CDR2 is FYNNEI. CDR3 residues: CASSDLAGVYNEQFF. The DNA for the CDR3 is TGTGCCAGCAGTGACTTAGCGGGAGTCTACAATGAGCAGTTCTTC.

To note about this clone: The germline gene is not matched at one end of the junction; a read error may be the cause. CDR3 sequence (DNA): TGTGCCAGCAGCTTTGGACTAGCGGGGCCTTACAACTTC. Translation gives CASSFGLAGPYNF. V is TRBV7-2 and J is TRBJ2-7, with 12 bases fitting TRBD2. Germline V gene lookup returns CDR1 SGHTA and CDR2 FQGNSA. The length of the CDR3 is 13 residues.

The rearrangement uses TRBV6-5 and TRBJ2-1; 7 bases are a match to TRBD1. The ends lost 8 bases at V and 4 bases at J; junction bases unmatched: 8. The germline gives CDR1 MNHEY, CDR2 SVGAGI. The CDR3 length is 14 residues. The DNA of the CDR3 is TGTGCCAGCTCCACGACAGGGCGTTACAATGAGCAGTTCTTC. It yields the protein CASSTTGRYNEQFF.

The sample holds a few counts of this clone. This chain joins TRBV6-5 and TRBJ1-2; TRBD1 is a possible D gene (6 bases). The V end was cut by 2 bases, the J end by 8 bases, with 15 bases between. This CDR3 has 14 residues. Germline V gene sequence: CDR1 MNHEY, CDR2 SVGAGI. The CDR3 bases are TGTGCCAGCAGTTACGTCCAGGGGCTCAGCGGCTACACCTTC. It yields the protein CASSYVQGLSGYTF.

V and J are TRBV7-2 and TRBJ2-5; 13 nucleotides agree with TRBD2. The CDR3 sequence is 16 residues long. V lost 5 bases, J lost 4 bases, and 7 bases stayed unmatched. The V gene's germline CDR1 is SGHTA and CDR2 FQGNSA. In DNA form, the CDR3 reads TGTGCCAGCAGCCGGACTAGCGGGAGTCGGCGAGAGACCCAGTACTTC. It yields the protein CASSRTSGSRRETQYF. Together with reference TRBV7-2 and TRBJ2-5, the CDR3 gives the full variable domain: GAGVSQSPSNKVTEKGKDVELRCDPISGHTALYWYRQSLGQGLEFLIYFQGNSAPDKSGLPSDRFSAERTGGSVSTLTIQRTQQEDSAVYLCASSRTSGSRRETQYFGPGTRLLVL.

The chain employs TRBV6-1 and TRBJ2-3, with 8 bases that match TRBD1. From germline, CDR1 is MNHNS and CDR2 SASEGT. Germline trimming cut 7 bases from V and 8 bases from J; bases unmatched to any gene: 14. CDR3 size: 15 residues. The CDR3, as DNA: TGTGCCAGCATGATGGACAGGGCTGTTATGGTTACGCAGTATTTT. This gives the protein CASMMDRAVMVTQYF.

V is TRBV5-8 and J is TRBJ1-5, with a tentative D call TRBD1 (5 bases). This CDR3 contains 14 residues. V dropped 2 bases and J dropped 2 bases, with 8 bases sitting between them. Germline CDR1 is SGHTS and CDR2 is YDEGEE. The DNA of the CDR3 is TGTGCCAGCAGCTTCGCGGGGGGCAATCAGCCCCAGCATTTT. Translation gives CASSFAGGNQPQHF.

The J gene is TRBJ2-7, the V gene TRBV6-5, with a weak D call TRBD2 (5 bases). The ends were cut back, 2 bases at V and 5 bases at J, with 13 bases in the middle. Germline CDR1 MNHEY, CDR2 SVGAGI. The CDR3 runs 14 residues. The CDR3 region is CASSYGDFGDEQYF. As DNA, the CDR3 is TGTGCCAGCAGTTACGGTGACTTCGGGGACGAGCAGTACTTC.

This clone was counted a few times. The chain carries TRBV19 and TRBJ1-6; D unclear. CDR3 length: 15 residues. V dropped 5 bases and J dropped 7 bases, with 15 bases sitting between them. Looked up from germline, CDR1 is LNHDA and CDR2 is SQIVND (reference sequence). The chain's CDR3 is CASSFGSEGNSPLHF. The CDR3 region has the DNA TGTGCCAGTAGTTTCGGGAGTGAGGGCAATTCACCCCTCCACTTT.

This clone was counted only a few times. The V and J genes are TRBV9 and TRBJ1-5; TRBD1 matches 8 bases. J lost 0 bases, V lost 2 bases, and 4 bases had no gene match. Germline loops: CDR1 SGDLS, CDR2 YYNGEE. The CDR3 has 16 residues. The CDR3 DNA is TGTGCCAGCAGCGTGGGGACAGGTGGTAGCAATCAGCCCCAGCATTTT. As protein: CASSVGTGGSNQPQHF.

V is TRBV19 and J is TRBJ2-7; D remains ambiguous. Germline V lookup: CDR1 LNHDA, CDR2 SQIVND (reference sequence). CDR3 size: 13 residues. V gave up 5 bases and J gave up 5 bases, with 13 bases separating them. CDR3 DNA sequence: TGTGCCAGTAGTCCACAAGGTCCCCACGAGCAGTACTTC. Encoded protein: CASSPQGPHEQYF.